This TCR beta chain originates from a study of Ad26.COV2.S vaccination and SARS-CoV-2 variants. Trimming left V 0 bases short and J 0 bases short, with 6 bases between. Germline V lookup: CDR1 LNHNV, CDR2 YYDKDF (reference sequence). The CDR3 is 16 amino acids. This table comes from immunoSEQ multiplex PCR, and its TCRdb copy is limited to in-frame clones, with some not included. Among roughly 400,000 clones listed, less than 95% were seen once. Sample treatment: about 20 received Ad26.COV2.S at low or high dose, single or two shots; roughly five received placebo; per-sample allocation not given. Specimens were obtained on day 63 following the first vaccine or placebo injection.

Sample: peripheral blood, taken in a trial of Ad26.COV2.S vaccine versus placebo. The chain employs TRBV15 and TRBJ1-6; the D gene is possibly TRBD1 (5 bases). This TCR came from a person aged 18-65 years who received the Ad26.COV2.S COVID-19 vaccine or a placebo. As DNA, the CDR3 is TGTGCCACCAGCAGAGACGACAGCTCCTATAATTCACCCCTCCACTTT. Residues: CATSRDDSSYNSPLHF.